This T cell receptor beta chain originates from a study of blood T cell repertoires in COVID-19 (dated by TCRdb to about 2020). In the study overall: Collaborator samples came from the United States, Italy and Spain and covered acute and convalescent phases of COVID-19. Where HLA class I and class II types were available, the types were taken from metadata supplied by the sample provider, not from assay-based typing. Deeply sampled blood TCRbeta repertoires from subjects exposed to, actively infected with, or recovered from COVID-19 were included in the dataset. The material from the prospective study consisted of cDNA or gDNA derived from T cells, B-cell-depleted T cells, or PBMCs. Samples came from the ongoing ImmuneRACE study (first 160 participants) plus 1,254 subjects from 6 global collaborators. The repertoires were made available in a free public database intended to serve as a resource for research on the immune response to SARS-CoV-2. Sample metadata almost always included a de-identified subject ID, COVID-19 status, age in years and sex.

V lost 5 bases and J lost 4 bases, and the count of bases not matched to a germline gene is 12. The CDR3 contains 16 residues, cysteine and phenylalanine counted. This entry keeps only the CDR3 DNA: 48 bases, framed from base 1. CDR1 MNHNY and CDR2 SVGAGI were looked up in the germline V gene (reference sequence). TCRbeta CDR3 regions were amplified from genomic DNA using the immunoSEQ Assay, a bias-controlled multiplex PCR. The original pipeline was this. Within the assay, amplification of reference gene primers was used to estimate how many nucleated cells each sample contained. To quantify the absolute abundance of each unique TCRbeta CDR3 rearrangement, sequence reads were collapsed and filtered. For each sample, productive Simpson clonality was calculated as the square root of Simpson's diversity index across productive rearrangements. The immuneACCESS repertoire file appears here via TCRdb, limited to in-frame rearrangements. These files lack a portion of the clones; in checked studies, under half of the deficit traces to unresolved V genes, and the cause of the others is not known. V and J calls and clone size follow that table, whereas D and trimming were derived from the DNA. In all, the sample holds 280,000 or so clones, and roughly 86% of those were seen once. The ten biggest clones cover roughly 2.1% of the sample.

This clone was seen a single time. The target of this receptor is not known. Per-base quality was not reported, and no clone a single base away is much larger than it. Study-wide findings and limitations: The quantity of clinical and demographic metadata differed by source and by participant and was supplied without curation.

A second Seattle source provided samples from volunteer blood donors who had recovered from COVID-19. Each collaborating institution followed its own protocols to collect whole blood in K2EDTA tubes. For TCRbeta analysis, collaborators shipped samples in one of three forms: frozen whole blood, isolated PBMCs, or DNA extracted from either of those sample types. This TCR derives from a woman in her thirties who had recovered from COVID-19. Material: peripheral blood. The sequence links TRBV6-6 to TRBJ1-2, with 8 junctional bases fitting TRBD1. The CDR3: CASSNARQGRGYGYTF. The nucleotide sequence reads TGTGCCAGCAGTAACGCGCGACAGGGGAGGGGCTATGGCTACACCTTC.